What follows are 17 T cell receptor beta chains derived from one specimen sequenced in a study of somatic mutations in cytotoxic T cells in rheumatoid arthritis. Using immunoSEQ multiplex PCR, the repertoire was profiled, and TCRdb retains in-frame clones only, with some absent. The repertoire includes approximately 14,000 clones, 80% to 95% of them detected once, and roughly 18% sits in the top ten. Sequenced material: CD4+ T cells sorted from blood. The receptors derive from a man between 65 and 79 years old with rheumatoid arthritis.

The chain is built from TRBV20-1 and TRBJ2-1; D unresolved. Germline V gene sequence: CDR1 DFQATT, CDR2 SNEGSKA (reference sequence). V was clipped by 7 bases and J by 2 bases, with 6 bases between them. CDR3 length equals 11 residues. As DNA, the CDR3 is TGCAGTGGAGGCACCTACAATGAGCAGTTCTTC. It specifies CSGGTYNEQFF.

The chain employs TRBV5-1 and TRBJ2-5, with a possible D match to TRBD1 (5 bases). V gave up 0 bases and J gave up 3 bases, with 9 bases separating them. Germline CDR1 is SGHRS and CDR2 is YFSETQ. This CDR3 comprises 14 residues. The CDR3: CASSLERREETQYF. In DNA form, the CDR3 reads TGCGCCAGCAGCTTGGAACGCAGGGAAGAGACCCAGTACTTC.

The chain recombines TRBV10-3 with TRBJ2-7; 13 bases are shared with TRBD2. The CDR3 covers 15 residues. The V and J ends lost 10 bases and 5 bases, in that order; junction bases with no gene match: 11. Germline CDR1 and CDR2: ENHRY and SYGVKD. This CDR3 reads CATLAGTSGDNEQYF. CDR3 in DNA: TGTGCCACCCTTGCCGGGACTAGCGGGGACAACGAGCAGTACTTC.

The rearrangement joins TRBV5-1 to TRBJ1-3, with a weak D call TRBD1 (6 bases). Germline CDR1 and CDR2: SGHRS and YFSETQ. This CDR3 has 15 amino acids. V was trimmed by 4 bases and J by 1 base, leaving 12 bases between them. In DNA, the CDR3 is TGCGCCAGCAGCAGAGCAGGGGATTCTGGAAACACCATATATTTT. Residues: CASSRAGDSGNTIYF.

The chain has TRBV5-1 and TRBJ2-5; 8 bases are a match to TRBD1. Germline values: CDR1 SGHRS, CDR2 YFSETQ. The CDR3 is made up of 14 amino acids. The V and J ends lost 4 bases and 2 bases, in that order; junction bases with no gene match: 4. The CDR3 DNA reads as TGCGCCAGCAGCGCGTGGACAGGGCAAGAGACCCAGTACTTC. Translation: CASSAWTGQETQYF.

This chain connects TRBV2 to TRBJ1-6; 8 bases fit TRBD1. CDR1 is SNHLY and CDR2 is FYNNEI in the germline V gene. The V gene end was trimmed by 7 bases and the J gene end by 0 bases; junction bases not matched to a gene: 8. The CDR3 is made up of 17 amino acids. The CDR3 region has the DNA TGTGCCAGCACTAGCACCGGGACAGGCTCCTATAATTCACCCCTCCACTTT. As protein: CASTSTGTGSYNSPLHF.

In its sample, this clone was seen a few times. The rearrangement joins TRBV5-1 to TRBJ2-1; 8 bases map to TRBD1. The ends lost 4 bases at V and 5 bases at J; junction bases unmatched: 5. Germline V gives CDR1 SGHRS, CDR2 YFSETQ. The CDR3 loop spans 14 amino acids. The CDR3 loop is CASSRDRRNNEQFF. The DNA for the CDR3 is TGCGCCAGCAGCAGGGACAGGAGAAACAATGAGCAGTTCTTC.

J is TRBJ1-2 and V is TRBV7-2; no clear D gene. CDR1 SGHTA and CDR2 FQGNSA come from the germline V gene. The germline V and J ends were trimmed by 1 base and 4 bases, with 10 bases remaining between them. The CDR3 extends over 14 amino acids. In nucleotides, the CDR3 is TGTGCCAGCAGCTTAGTTAGAGCCTCCTATGGCTACACCTTC. Protein: CASSLVRASYGYTF. Filled out from reference TRBV7-2 and TRBJ1-2, the complete variable domain reads GAGVSQSPSNKVTEKGKDVELRCDPISGHTALYWYRQSLGQGLEFLIYFQGNSAPDKSGLPSDRFSAERTGGSVSTLTIQRTQQEDSAVYLCASSLVRASYGYTFGSGTRLTVV.

The chain employs TRBV6-5 and TRBJ1-1; a weak D match, TRBD1 (6 bases). This CDR3 has 14 residues. Trimming left V 5 bases short and J 5 bases short, with 15 bases between. Germline assignment: CDR1 MNHEY and CDR2 SVGAGI. CDR3 loop: CASSPSTGLTEAFF. The CDR3 DNA reads TGTGCCAGCAGTCCTTCGACAGGTTTAACTGAAGCTTTCTTT.

The V and J genes are TRBV12-1 and TRBJ1-1. TRBV12-1 is classified as a pseudogene. This CDR3 is 13 amino acids long. The CDR3 loop reads CASASTGNTEAFF. CDR3 coding DNA: TGTGCCAGCGCCTCGACGGGGAACACTGAAGCTTTCTTT.

This chain connects TRBV7-2 to TRBJ1-1, with D unclear. Germline loops: CDR1 SGHTA, CDR2 FQGNSA. V was cut by 7 bases and J by 4 bases, with 16 bases left in between. CDR3 length: 14 amino acids. The CDR3 region is CASTPAGTTTEAFF. The DNA of the CDR3 is TGTGCCAGCACCCCGGCGGGCACGACCACTGAAGCTTTCTTT.

This chain links TRBV5-1 with TRBJ1-1, with TRBD1 matching over 7 bases. CDR1 SGHRS and CDR2 YFSETQ come from the germline V gene. The CDR3 has 14 amino acids. V was pared by 7 bases and J by 6 bases, with 12 bases of the junction left unmatched. This chain's CDR3 is CASGWTGSSAEAFF. CDR3 coding DNA: TGCGCCAGCGGATGGACAGGATCTTCCGCTGAAGCTTTCTTT.

V usage is TRBV11-3 and J usage is TRBJ2-2, with D possibly being TRBD2 (5 bases). Germline-derived CDR1 and CDR2 are SGHNT and YENEEA. V was pared by 5 bases and J by 0 bases, with 13 bases between. The CDR3 spans 16 residues. CDR3 residues: CASSAGPNANTGELFF. CDR3 nucleotides: TGTGCCAGCAGCGCGGGCCCTAACGCGAACACCGGGGAGCTGTTTTTT.

This chain connects TRBV6-6 to TRBJ2-3; 10 positions agree with TRBD1. The J segment lost 4 bases and the V segment lost 0 bases, leaving 4 bases of the junction unmatched. The CDR3 is 16 residues long. Germline CDR1 reads MNHNY; CDR2 reads SVGAGI (reference sequence). CDR3 nucleotides: TGTGCCAGCAGTTACTCCGGGACAGGGGTGTCAGATACGCAGTATTTT. It encodes CASSYSGTGVSDTQYF.

The chain links TRBV5-1 to TRBJ2-5, with D perhaps TRBD2 (5 bases). Germline V gives CDR1 SGHRS, CDR2 YFSETQ. The CDR3 extends over 14 amino acids. Trimming took off 0 bases at V and 0 bases at J, with 6 bases between the two ends. CDR3 nucleotide sequence: TGCGCCAGCAGCTTGGGAGGGTACCAAGAGACCCAGTACTTC. This codes for CASSLGGYQETQYF. The full variable domain, rest sourced from reference TRBV5-1 and TRBJ2-5, is KAGVTQTPRYLIKTRGQQVTLSCSPISGHRSVSWYQQTPGQGLQFLFEYFSETQRNKGNFPGRFSGRQFSNSRSEMNVSTLELGDSALYLCASSLGGYQETQYFGPGTRLLVL.

V and J are TRBV7-2 and TRBJ2-7, with TRBD2 matching 13 bases. Germline V gene sequence: CDR1 SGHTA, CDR2 FQGNSA. The junction had 8 bases not matched to a gene; V was cut back by 10 bases and J by 5 bases. The CDR3 covers 14 residues. CDR3 nucleotides: TGTGCCACAAAGGGGGGACTAGCGGGGAACGAGCAGTACTTC. Translated, it gives CATKGGLAGNEQYF.

The J gene is TRBJ2-6, the V gene TRBV9, with 9 bases aligning to TRBD1. V lost 4 bases to trimming and J lost 2 bases; unmatched junction nucleotides: 7. The CDR3 runs 17 residues. CDR1 SGDLS and CDR2 YYNGEE come from the germline V gene. The CDR3 nucleotides are TGTGCCAGCAGCTCACAGGGGGCTGGTGCTGGGGCCAACGTCCTGACTTTC. Translating it yields CASSSQGAGAGANVLTF.